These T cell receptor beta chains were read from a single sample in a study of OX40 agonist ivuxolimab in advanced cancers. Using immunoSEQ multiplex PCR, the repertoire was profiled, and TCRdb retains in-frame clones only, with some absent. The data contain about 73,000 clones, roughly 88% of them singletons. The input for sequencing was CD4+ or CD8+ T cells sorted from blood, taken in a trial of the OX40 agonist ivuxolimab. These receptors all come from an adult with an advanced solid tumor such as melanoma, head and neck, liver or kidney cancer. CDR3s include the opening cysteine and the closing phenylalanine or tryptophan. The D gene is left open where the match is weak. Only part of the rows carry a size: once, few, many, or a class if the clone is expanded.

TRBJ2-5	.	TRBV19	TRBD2	TGTGCCAGTAGTATTGGAACTAGCGTAGGAGAGACCCAGTACTTC	CASSIGTSVGETQYF
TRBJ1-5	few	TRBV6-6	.	TGTGCCATCCGGGACCCTCCTCAGCCCCAGCATTTT	CAIRDPPQPQHF
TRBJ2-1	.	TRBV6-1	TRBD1	TGTGCCAGCAGTGTCGGACAGGGGTCCTACAATGAGCAGTTCTTC	CASSVGQGSYNEQFF
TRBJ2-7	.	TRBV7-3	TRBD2	TGTGCCAGCAGCTTAATGGCACTAGCGGGAGCCGAGCAGTACTTC	CASSLMALAGAEQYF
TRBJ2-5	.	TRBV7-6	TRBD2	TGTGCCAGCAGCTCCGGGACTACGAGACAAGAGACCCAGTACTTC	CASSSGTTRQETQYF
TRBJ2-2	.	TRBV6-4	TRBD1	TGTGCCAGCATCATCAGAAGGGGGCGCGCCGGGGAGCTGTTTTTT	CASIIRRGRAGELFF
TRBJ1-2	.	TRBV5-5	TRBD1	TGTGCCAGCAGCCCCGACAGGGAGGTCCGACATGGCTACACCTTC	CASSPDREVRHGYTF
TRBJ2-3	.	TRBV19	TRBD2	TGTGCCAGTAGTACCGGGACTAGCGGGAGTATGGGCACAGATACGCAGTATTTT	CASSTGTSGSMGTDTQYF
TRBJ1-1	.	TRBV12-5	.	TGTGCTAGTGGTTTGTCCTACGGGGGAGGGAAGAGGGCTGAAGCTTTCTTT	CASGLSYGGGKRAEAFF
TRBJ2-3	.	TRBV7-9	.	TGTGCCAGCAGCCCAAATCCAAATCGGGGAGATACGCAGTATTTT	CASSPNPNRGDTQYF
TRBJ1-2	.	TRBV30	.	TGTGCCTGGACCCCGAGGGTCAGGGATAACTATGGCTACACCTTC	CAWTPRVRDNYGYTF
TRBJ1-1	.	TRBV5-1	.	TGCGCCAGCAGCTTGGCCCTTTCCGGGAACACTGAAGCTTTCTTT	CASSLALSGNTEAFF
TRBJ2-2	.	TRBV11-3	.	TGTGCCAGCAGCTTAGAGGCCGGGGCCGTCGGGGAGCTGTTTTTT	CASSLEAGAVGELFF
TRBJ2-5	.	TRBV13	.	TGTGCCAGCAGCTTACTGCACTTAGAGACCCAGTACTTC	CASSLLHLETQYF
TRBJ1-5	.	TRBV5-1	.	TGCGCCAGCAGCTTGGGGGGTAGCGGCAATCAGCCCCAGCATTTT	CASSLGGSGNQPQHF
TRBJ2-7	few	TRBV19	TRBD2	TGTGCCAGTAGTATAGCTAGCGGGGGGTCCTACGAGCAGTACTTC	CASSIASGGSYEQYF
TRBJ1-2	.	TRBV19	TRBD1	TGTGCCAGTAGTACTGCCGACAGGGGGCCCTACCAAGGTTATGGCCACACCTTC	CASSTADRGPYQGYGHTF
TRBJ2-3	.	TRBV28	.	TGTGCCAGCAGTTTCCTGGATACGCAGTATTTT	CASSFLDTQYF
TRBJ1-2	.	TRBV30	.	TGTGCCTGGAGTGTTGGCCCCATCTATGGCTACACCTTC	CAWSVGPIYGYTF
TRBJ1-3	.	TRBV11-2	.	TGTGCCAGCAGCTTAGTCGGGGCCTCTGGAAACACCATATATTTT	CASSLVGASGNTIYF
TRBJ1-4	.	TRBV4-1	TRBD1	TGCGCCAGCAGCATCGACAGGGTGAATGAAAAACTGTTTTTT	CASSIDRVNEKLFF
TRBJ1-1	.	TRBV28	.	TGTGCCAGCAGTCCCCCTCCGGTCATGAACACTGAAGCTTTCTTT	CASSPPPVMNTEAFF
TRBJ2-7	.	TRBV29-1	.	TGCAGCGTTGAACGGGCAGGCTACGAGCAGTACTTC	CSVERAGYEQYF
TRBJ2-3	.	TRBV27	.	TGTGCCAGCAGTTTAGGCTCCCAGAGGATCACAGATACGCAGTATTTT	CASSLGSQRITDTQYF
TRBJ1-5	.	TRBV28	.	TGTGCCAGCAGTTTTGCCGGGCAGGGCAATCAGCCCCAGCATTTT	CASSFAGQGNQPQHF
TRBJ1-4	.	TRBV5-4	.	TGTGCCAGCAGCAAGGGGGGAGCAACTAATGAAAAACTGTTTTTT	CASSKGGATNEKLFF
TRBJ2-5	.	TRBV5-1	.	TGCGCCAGCAGCTTGTCGGGGAGCCAAGAGACCCAGTACTTC	CASSLSGSQETQYF
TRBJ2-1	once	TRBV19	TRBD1	TGTGCCAGTAGTATGGTGGGAGCAGGGGGACAGCAGTTCTTC	CASSMVGAGGQQFF
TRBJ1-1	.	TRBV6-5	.	TGTGCCAGACAGGCTCCGGGGCGACCCAGGGAGGCTTTCTTT	CARQAPGRPREAFF
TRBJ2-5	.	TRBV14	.	TGTGCCAGCAGCACCCGACGGAAACAAGAGACCCAGTACTTC	CASSTRRKQETQYF
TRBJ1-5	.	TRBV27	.	TGTGCCAGCAGTCCCCACCCACAGGGAAGACAGCCCCAGCATTTT	CASSPHPQGRQPQHF
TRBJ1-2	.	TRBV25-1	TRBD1	TGTGCCAGCAGGAACAGGGGCCAGTATGGCTACACCTTC	CASRNRGQYGYTF
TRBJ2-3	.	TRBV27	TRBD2	TGTGCCAGCAGCCGGGGACTAGCGGGAGGGCTCCCCACAGATACGCAGTATTTT	CASSRGLAGGLPTDTQYF
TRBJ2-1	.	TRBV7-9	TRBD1	TGTGCCAGCAGCTTAAGGGACAGGGGCAATGAGCAGTTCTTC	CASSLRDRGNEQFF
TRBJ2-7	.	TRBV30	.	TGTGCCAGGGACGGAAAGTACGAGCAGTACTTC	CARDGKYEQYF
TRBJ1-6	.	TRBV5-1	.	TGCGCCAGCAGCCCCAAGGGGGGAGGTTCACCCCTCCACTTT	CASSPKGGGSPLHF
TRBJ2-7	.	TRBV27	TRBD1	TGTGCCAGCAGGGAAACGGACAGGCAGGGAGCCTACGAGCAGTACTTC	CASRETDRQGAYEQYF
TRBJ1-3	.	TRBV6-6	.	TGTGCCAGCAGCGACGAAATGGGAAACACCATATATTTT	CASSDEMGNTIYF
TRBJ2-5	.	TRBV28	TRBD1	TGTGCCAGCAGTACCCGACAGGGGGCGGGTGAGACCCAGTACTTC	CASSTRQGAGETQYF
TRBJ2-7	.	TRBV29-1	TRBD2	TGCAGCGCCGAAATTGGTAGCGGGAGTTACGAGCAGTACTTC	CSAEIGSGSYEQYF
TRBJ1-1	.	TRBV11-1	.	TGTGCCAGCAGCTTGCTGATGGGAAACACTGAAGCTTTCTTT	CASSLLMGNTEAFF
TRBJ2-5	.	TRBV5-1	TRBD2	TGCGCCACCAGCCCGAGCGGGGCCGAGGAGACCCAGTACTTC	CATSPSGAEETQYF
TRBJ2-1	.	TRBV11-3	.	TGTGCCAGCAGCTCCCCTCCGGGGCCCTGGGTGTATGAGCAGTTCTTC	CASSSPPGPWVYEQFF
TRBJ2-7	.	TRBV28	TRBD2	TGTGCCAGCAGCACCGGGACTAGCGGGGTCTACGAGCAGTACTTC	CASSTGTSGVYEQYF
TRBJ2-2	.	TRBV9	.	TGTGCCAGCAGCGGGACTCTAAAGACCGGGGAGCTGTTTTTT	CASSGTLKTGELFF
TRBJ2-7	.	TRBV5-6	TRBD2	TGTGCCAGCACTAGGGGAGGGCTCATCTACGAGCAGTACTTC	CASTRGGLIYEQYF
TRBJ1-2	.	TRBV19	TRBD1	TGTGCCAGTAGTATAGTCGGGACAGCTCAGGGCTACACCTTC	CASSIVGTAQGYTF
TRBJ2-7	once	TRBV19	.	TGTGCCAGTAGAGATCCGGGACGGTCCTCCTACGAGCAGTACTTC	CASRDPGRSSYEQYF
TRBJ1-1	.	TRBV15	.	TGTGCCACCAGCAGACGAGACACGGCCCTTGGTGGCTTT	CATSRRDTALGGF
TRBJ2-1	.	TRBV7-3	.	TGTGCCAGCAGCCCCGGAGGGGGATCCGAGAGCAATGAGCAGTTCTTC	CASSPGGGSESNEQFF
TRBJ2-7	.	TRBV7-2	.	TGTGCCAGCAGCTTGTCTAGGGAGCGCTACGAGCAGTACTTC	CASSLSRERYEQYF
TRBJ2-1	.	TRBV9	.	TGTGCCAGCAGCGTAGGTCCTGGACAGACCAATGAGCAGTTCTTC	CASSVGPGQTNEQFF
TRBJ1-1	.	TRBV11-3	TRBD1	TGTGCCAGCAGCTGGACAGGGGGCAGGGACACTGAAGCTTTCTTT	CASSWTGGRDTEAFF
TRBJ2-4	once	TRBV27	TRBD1	TGTGCCAGCAGTCCGCGACAGGGGTTCGGCAAAAACATTCAGTACTTC	CASSPRQGFGKNIQYF